One and the same sample provided the 24 T cell receptor beta chains below, sequenced in a study of cytomegalovirus exposure and HLA in healthy donors. It was with 60 Vbeta and 13 Jbeta primers that the PCR ran. The table came from immunoSEQ multiplex PCR; TCRdb's copy has only in-frame clones and leaves some out. The record lists 90,000 to 150,000 clones, of which the ten most abundant hold around 3.6%. Sequencing was done on a sample of PBMCs. The receptors originated from a man between 18 and 29 years old in good health and CMV-seronegative.

This chain connects TRBV28 to TRBJ1-1, with 7 bases identical to TRBD1. V lost 6 bases to trimming and J lost 5 bases; unmatched junction nucleotides: 9. The CDR3 has 14 amino acids. Germline V gives CDR1 MDHEN, CDR2 SYDVKM. This chain's CDR3 is CASSLPTGRTEAFF. The CDR3 nucleotides read TGTGCCAGCAGCCTACCGACAGGGAGAACTGAAGCTTTCTTT.

This chain links TRBV28 with TRBJ2-1, with a possible D match to TRBD2 (5 bases). The CDR3 covers 12 residues. Germline CDR1 is MDHEN and CDR2 is SYDVKM. The germline V and J ends were trimmed by 8 bases and 7 bases, with 12 bases remaining between them. DNA for the CDR3: TGTGCCAGCGGACTTGACGAGAATGAGCAGTTCTTC. Amino acids: CASGLDENEQFF.

This rearrangement joins TRBV5-1 to TRBJ1-6; D remains unclear. The V end lost 4 bases, the J end lost 0 bases, and 11 bases lay between the germline ends. The CDR3 consists of 16 residues. The germline gives CDR1 SGHRS, CDR2 YFSETQ. This CDR3 is CASSLGESSYNSPLHF. CDR3 nucleotides: TGCGCCAGCAGCCTGGGCGAGAGCTCCTATAATTCACCCCTCCACTTT.

A note on this clone: This sample also contains other DNA sequences that code for the same CDR3. The CDR3 is CASSLRGDTEAFF. The CDR3 nucleotides are TGCGCCAGCAGCTTACGAGGAGACACTGAAGCTTTCTTT. This chain joins TRBV5-1 and TRBJ1-1, with D uncertain. Germline loops: CDR1 SGHRS, CDR2 YFSETQ. The germline V and J ends were trimmed by 2 bases and 3 bases, with 8 bases remaining between them. CDR3 length: 13 amino acids.

V is TRBV2 and J is TRBJ2-2; the D gene is possibly TRBD2 (5 bases). The CDR3 totals 13 residues. Trimming shortened V by 3 bases and J by 9 bases, and 11 bases separated the two germline ends. CDR1 SNHLY and CDR2 FYNNEI come from the germline V gene. The CDR3 coding sequence is TGTGCCAGCAGTGATGGGGAGTTCAGGGAGCTGTTTTTT. It encodes CASSDGEFRELFF. The complete variable domain, with remaining parts taken from reference TRBV2 and TRBJ2-2, reads EPEVTQTPSHQVTQMGQEVILRCVPISNHLYFYWYRQILGQKVEFLVSFYNNEISEKSEIFDDQFSVERPDGSNFTLKIRSTKLEDSAMYFCASSDGEFRELFFGEGSRLTVL.

CDR3 in DNA: TGTGCCAGCAGCCAACTCCGACAGGGAAGGGAAAAACTGTTTTTT. The encoded protein is CASSQLRQGREKLFF. The chain has TRBV14 and TRBJ1-4; 7 bases are shared with TRBD1. V shed 2 bases and J 8 bases; nucleotides not matched to a gene: 8. Germline V gives CDR1 SGHDN, CDR2 FVKESK. The CDR3 sequence is 15 residues long.

The chain is built from TRBV15 and TRBJ2-7; TRBD2 might be the D (6 bases). The germline CDR1 and CDR2 sequences are LNHNV and YYDKDF (reference sequence). The V gene lost 5 bases and the J gene lost 6 bases, with 23 bases spanning the gap. The CDR3 length is 16 residues. CDR3 nucleotides: TGTGCCACCAGCCTGAGGGGCATCAACGGGGGTAGCGAGCAGTACTTC. Encoded protein: CATSLRGINGGSEQYF. The full variable domain, its missing parts supplied by reference TRBV15 and TRBJ2-7, is DAMVIQNPRYQVTQFGKPVTLSCSQTLNHNVMYWYQQKSSQAPKLLFHYYDKDFNNEADTPDNFQSRRPNTSFCFLDIRSPGLGDTAMYLCATSLRGINGGSEQYFGPGTRLTVT.

The rearrangement links TRBV6-1 to TRBJ2-2; tentative D call: TRBD2 (6 bases). The V gene's germline CDR1 is MNHNS and CDR2 SASEGT. This CDR3 has 15 residues. V shed 5 bases and J shed 5 bases, with 15 bases lying between them. The CDR3 loop reads CASSIRDWATGELFF. DNA of the CDR3: TGTGCCAGCAGTATTCGGGACTGGGCGACCGGGGAGCTGTTTTTT.

The chain combines TRBV7-3 with TRBJ2-6; D perhaps matches TRBD2 (6 bases). V was trimmed by 2 bases and J by 1 base, leaving 9 bases between them. The germline V gene has CDR1 SGHTA and CDR2 FQGTGA. This CDR3 comprises 16 residues. CDR3 coding DNA: TGTGCCAGCAGCTTATCCGGGGGATCTGGGGCCAACGTCCTGACTTTC. It codes for CASSLSGGSGANVLTF.

The gene calls are TRBV5-4 and TRBJ2-5; D gene unclear. V lost 0 bases to trimming and J lost 4 bases, with 10 bases between them. Germline V gives CDR1 SGHNT, CDR2 YYREEE (reference sequence). The CDR3 spans 14 residues. The CDR3 loop reads CASSLDPERETQYF. CDR3 nucleotides: TGTGCCAGCAGCTTGGATCCGGAGAGAGAGACCCAGTACTTC.

The V and J genes are TRBV19 and TRBJ2-7, with 7 positions matching TRBD1. The junction had 22 bases not matched to a gene; V was cut back by 6 bases and J by 2 bases. This CDR3 is built from 19 residues. Germline CDR1 is LNHDA and CDR2 is SQIVND (reference sequence). The CDR3 DNA sequence: TGTGCCAGTAGCTTTACGACAGGGAGCTACCGAGGGGCTACCTACGAGCAGTACTTC. It specifies CASSFTTGSYRGATYEQYF.

The V and J genes are TRBV7-9 and TRBJ1-2, with 8 bases identical to TRBD1. The CDR3 runs to 15 residues. The germline CDR1 and CDR2 sequences are SEHNR and FQNEAQ (reference sequence). The V and J ends lost 6 bases and 4 bases, in that order; junction bases with no gene match: 10. The CDR3 here is CASRPTGGWSYGYTF. In nucleotides, the CDR3 is TGTGCCAGCAGACCTACAGGGGGATGGTCCTATGGCTACACCTTC. The variable domain in full, with the rest retrieved from reference TRBV7-9 and TRBJ1-2, is DTGVSQNPRHKITKRGQNVTFRCDPISEHNRLYWYRQTLGQGPEFLTYFQNEAQLEKSRLLSDRFSAERPKGSFSTLEIQRTEQGDSAMYLCASRPTGGWSYGYTFGSGTRLTVV.

J is TRBJ2-5 and V is TRBV5-1; 8 bases map to TRBD1. This CDR3 has 15 residues. J gave up 7 bases and V 4 bases, and 12 bases lay outside the gene matches. Looked up from germline, CDR1 is SGHRS and CDR2 is YFSETQ. CDR3 sequence (DNA): TGCGCCAGCAGCACAGCTCAGGGGGCTGTCGGGACCCAGTACTTC. Translation gives CASSTAQGAVGTQYF.

The chain employs TRBV9 and TRBJ1-2; D is undetermined. V lost 4 bases to trimming and J lost 3 bases, with 10 bases between them. The CDR3 spans 13 residues. Germline values: CDR1 SGDLS, CDR2 YYNGEE. This CDR3 reads CASSPDGDYGYTF. The CDR3 nucleotides read TGTGCCAGCAGCCCCGACGGGGACTATGGCTACACCTTC.

CDR3: CASSLAPSSNEQFF. The CDR3 region has the DNA TGTGCCAGCAGCTTAGCTCCTAGCTCCAATGAGCAGTTCTTC. The chain has TRBV7-8 and TRBJ2-1, with D perhaps TRBD2 (5 bases). The CDR3 sequence is 14 residues long. V was clipped by 0 bases and J by 6 bases, with 9 bases between them. Germline values: CDR1 SGHVS, CDR2 FQNEAQ.

The V call is TRBV5-1, the J call TRBJ2-3; maybe TRBD1 (5 bases). This CDR3 has 15 residues. Germline V CDR1 and CDR2: SGHRS, YFSETQ. Trimming removed 5 bases from V and 3 bases from J, with 16 bases in between. This CDR3 reads CASRTTGFGTDTQYF. Written as DNA, the CDR3 is TGCGCCAGCAGAACCACAGGTTTCGGGACAGATACGCAGTATTTT.

Worth noting for this clone: Mismatch with germline at one junction end may stem from a read error. The chain is built from TRBV6-1 and TRBJ1-3; 9 positions agree with TRBD1. This CDR3 is 16 amino acids long. CDR1 is MNHNS, CDR2 SASEGT, per germline. The CDR3 here is CASREGTGWSGNTIYF. In DNA form, the CDR3 reads TGTGCCAGCAGAGAAGGGACAGGGTGGTCGGGAAACACCATATATTTT.

This rearrangement joins TRBV25-1 to TRBJ1-5; 7 bases fit TRBD1. Germline lookup yields CDR1 MGHDK and CDR2 SYGVNS. V lost 9 bases and J lost 4; bases outside the gene matches: 21. This CDR3 has 18 amino acids. This CDR3 reads CASLHRDRRRRRNQPQHF. DNA of the CDR3: TGTGCCAGTTTACACCGGGACAGAAGGCGCCGTCGGAATCAGCCCCAGCATTTT.

The J gene is TRBJ1-1, the V gene TRBV7-2, with D possibly matching TRBD1 (6 bases). CDR1 is SGHTA and CDR2 is FQGNSA in the germline V gene. Trimming took off 5 bases at V and 5 bases at J, with 15 bases between the two ends. This CDR3 is built from 14 residues. The chain's CDR3 is CASSTYGQRTEAFF. The CDR3, as DNA: TGTGCCAGCAGCACCTACGGACAGAGAACTGAAGCTTTCTTT.

This chain uses TRBV28 with TRBJ1-5; a possible D gene is TRBD1 (5 bases). The CDR3 totals 15 residues. CDR1 and CDR2 (germline): MDHEN, SYDVKM. Trimming stripped 10 bases from V and 0 bases from J, with 16 bases between. In DNA form, the CDR3 reads TGTGCCACGAGGAGGGGAATCTATAGCAATCAGCCCCAGCATTTT. As protein: CATRRGIYSNQPQHF. The variable domain in full, with the rest retrieved from reference TRBV28 and TRBJ1-5, is DVKVTQSSRYLVKRTGEKVFLECVQDMDHENMFWYRQDPGLGLRLIYFSYDVKMKEKGDIPEGYSVSREKKERFSLILESASTNQTSMYLCATRRGIYSNQPQHFGDGTRLSIL.

This chain links TRBV9 with TRBJ2-7; 9 bases are a match to TRBD2. The CDR3 runs to 15 residues. With V trimmed by 0 bases and J by 3 bases, 4 bases remained unmatched. CDR1 SGDLS and CDR2 YYNGEE come from the germline V gene. The CDR3 DNA sequence: TGTGCCAGCAGCGTAGGGCTAGCGGGAAACTACGAGCAGTACTTC. Its protein product is CASSVGLAGNYEQYF.

The CDR3 reads CASFNSMRDTQYF. The DNA of the CDR3 is TGTGCCAGCTTTAACTCGATGCGAGATACGCAGTATTTT. This rearrangement joins TRBV5-4 to TRBJ2-3; D is ambiguous. CDR3 length: 13 amino acids. Germline CDR1 SGHNT, CDR2 YYREEE (reference sequence). V was pared by 7 bases and J by 5 bases, with 14 bases between.

The genes are TRBV5-6 and TRBJ1-2; 7 bases align to TRBD1. The germline V gene encodes CDR1 SGHDT and CDR2 YYEEEE. This CDR3 comprises 16 residues. V shed 2 bases and J 0 bases; nucleotides not matched to a gene: 7. CDR3 sequence: CASSFRDRDPNYGYTF. Here the CDR3 DNA reads TGTGCCAGCAGCTTTCGTGACAGGGACCCTAACTATGGCTACACCTTC.

The V gene is TRBV5-1, the J gene TRBJ2-3; 8 bases fit TRBD1. Unmatched junction bases numbered 4, after V lost 4 bases and J lost 0 bases. Germline V gene sequence: CDR1 SGHRS, CDR2 YFSETQ. The CDR3 runs 15 residues. The CDR3 DNA sequence: TGCGCCAGCAGCCTGACAGGGGCTAGCACAGATACGCAGTATTTT. Its translation is CASSLTGASTDTQYF.